This T cell receptor (beta chain) was captured in a study of radiation and T cells in renal cell carcinoma (dated by TCRdb to 2020 to 2021). At the level of the whole study: Samples came from a clinical trial, in which primary renal cell carcinomas received 15 Gy stereotactic body radiation therapy followed by nephrectomy 4 weeks later. A total of roughly 4 million unique CDR3 nucleotide sequences, encoding 2.5 million to 3 million unique CDR3 amino acid sequences, were found across all 53 samples. In total, 53 samples underwent TCR beta sequencing: 25 or so tumors plus 27 peripheral blood samples.

This specimen's time point label, interpreted: blood 2 weeks post-SBRT. Explained via the paper, the treatment or condition label denotes: 15 Gy SBRT to primary tumor, nephrectomy 4 weeks later. To follow tumor-enriched clonotypes, peripheral blood was collected serially from radiation-treated patients at baseline and again at 2 weeks and 4 weeks after SBRT. All patients had renal cell carcinoma with clear cell pathology. Genomic DNA for TCR sequencing was prepared using the QIAamp DNA Blood Mini Kit (Qiagen). The analyses included only samples that passed all quality control checks. As regards this clone: Its antigen is not yet known. Base qualities are not recorded, but no much larger clone differs from it by a single base.

The research as a whole found: Effects of radiation dose or scheduling on the TCR repertoire could not be addressed with the single-armed trial design. Because no pretreatment tumor biopsies were available, whether clonotypes were present in the tumor at baseline could not be determined. An increase in top tumor clonotypes in blood was observed from baseline to 2 weeks post-radiation, followed by contraction by 4 weeks, which was taken to suggest transient expansion of tumor-resident clones. Tracking of blood repertoire dynamics stopped at less than 5 weeks after treatment, with no follow-up past that point.

TCR beta libraries were generated from genomic DNA with the immunoSEQ kit, following the manufacturer's recommendations. Library preparation used a first multiplex PCR with proprietary primers, then a second PCR adding unique barcodes, with bead cleanups after each round. Each sample batch included a kit-provided positive control reaction and a negative control reaction. The final libraries were assessed on an Agilent 4200 TapeStation D1000 ScreenTape, pooled by volume, and quantified by qPCR. Sequencing was performed on an Illumina NextSeq500 using a MidOutput 150-cycle cartridge, with 156 Read1 cycles, 15 Index1 cycles, and the kit custom primers. The pooled library was loaded at approximately 1 pM with a roughly 22% PhiX control spike-in. In the original analysis: Vendor-processed data were analyzed in R, and a clonotype was defined as all T cells sharing the same CDR3 nucleotide sequence. For clone abundance analyses, frequencies were normalized to the 10,000 most abundant clones per sample. Public T cell clones, averaging fewer than five per sample, were removed before analysis. Tumor-enriched clonotypes and baseline blood-enriched clonotypes were defined as those with an abundance difference of at least 32-fold between compartments. Clonotypes expanded or contracted between blood time points were identified with a beta-binomial differential abundance model. Tumor-blood repertoire similarity was measured with the Baroni-Urbani and Buser coefficient, and groups were compared using two-tailed Wilcoxon tests in R. TCRdb took this table from immuneACCESS and kept in-frame rearrangements with V and J called. Such tables lack part of the clones; where checked against another copy, unresolved V genes explain under half of the gap, and the rest is unexplained. The V and J calls and clone size are taken from that table; D and trimming were inferred from the DNA. The sample yields around 60,000 clones; roughly 72% were counted once. The top ten constitute roughly 7% of the sample.

The CDR3, cysteine through phenylalanine, is 15 amino acids long. The retained sequence is limited to the CDR3, 45 bases, with the frame set at the first base. The germline V gene encodes CDR1 SGHDT and CDR2 YYEEEE. Cut back by 3 bases and 0 bases, the V and J ends lie 12 bases apart. The TCR originated in a man aged 55 to 70 with renal cell carcinoma. This receptor chain uses TRBV5-6 and TRBJ2-5; a weak D assignment points to TRBD2 (5 bases agree). The specimen was blood, collected from a patient whose treatment included radiotherapy and nephrectomy. The nucleotides are TGTGCCAGCAGCTACGGCGGGTTGAACCAAGAGACCCAGTACTTC. It is translated as CASSYGGLNQETQYF.